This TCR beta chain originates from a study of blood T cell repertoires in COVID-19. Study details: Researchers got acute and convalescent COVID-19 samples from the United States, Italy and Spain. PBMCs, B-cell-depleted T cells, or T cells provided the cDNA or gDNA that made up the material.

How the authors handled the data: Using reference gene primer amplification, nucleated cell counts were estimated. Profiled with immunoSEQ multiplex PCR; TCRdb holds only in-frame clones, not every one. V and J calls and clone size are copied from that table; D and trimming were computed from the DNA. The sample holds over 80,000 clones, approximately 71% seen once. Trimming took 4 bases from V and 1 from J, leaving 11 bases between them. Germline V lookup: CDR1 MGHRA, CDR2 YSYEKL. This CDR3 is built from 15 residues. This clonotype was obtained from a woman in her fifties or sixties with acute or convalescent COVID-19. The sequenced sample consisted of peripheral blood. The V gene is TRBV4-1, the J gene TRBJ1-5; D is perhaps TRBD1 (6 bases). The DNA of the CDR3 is TGCGCCAGCAGCCTTGGGACACAAAGCAATCAGCCCCAGCATTTT. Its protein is CASSLGTQSNQPQHF.